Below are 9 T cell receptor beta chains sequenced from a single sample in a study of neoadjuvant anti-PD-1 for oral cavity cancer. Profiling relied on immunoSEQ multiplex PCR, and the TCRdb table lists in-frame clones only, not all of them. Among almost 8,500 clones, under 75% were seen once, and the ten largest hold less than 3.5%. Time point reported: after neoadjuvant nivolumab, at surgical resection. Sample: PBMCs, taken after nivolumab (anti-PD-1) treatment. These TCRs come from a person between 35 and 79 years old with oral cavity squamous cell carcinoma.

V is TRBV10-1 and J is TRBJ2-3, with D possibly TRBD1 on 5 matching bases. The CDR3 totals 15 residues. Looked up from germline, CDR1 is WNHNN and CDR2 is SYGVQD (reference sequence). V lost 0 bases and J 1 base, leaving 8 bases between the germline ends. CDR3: CASSESRGRTDTQYF. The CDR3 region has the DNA TGCGCCAGCAGTGAGTCAAGGGGCCGCACAGATACGCAGTATTTT.

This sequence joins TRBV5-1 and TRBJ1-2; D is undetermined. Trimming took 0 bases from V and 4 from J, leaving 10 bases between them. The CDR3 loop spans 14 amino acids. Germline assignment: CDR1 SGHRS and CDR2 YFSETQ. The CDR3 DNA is TGCGCCAGCAGCTTGGACCCCGCCGGCTATGGCTACACCTTC. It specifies CASSLDPAGYGYTF.

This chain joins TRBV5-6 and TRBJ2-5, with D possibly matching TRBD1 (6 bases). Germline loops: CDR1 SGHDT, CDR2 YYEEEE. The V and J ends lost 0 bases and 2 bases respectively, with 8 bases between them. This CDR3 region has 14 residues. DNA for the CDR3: TGTGCCAGCAGCTTGGGGGGGCGGCAAGAGACCCAGTACTTC. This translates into CASSLGGRQETQYF.

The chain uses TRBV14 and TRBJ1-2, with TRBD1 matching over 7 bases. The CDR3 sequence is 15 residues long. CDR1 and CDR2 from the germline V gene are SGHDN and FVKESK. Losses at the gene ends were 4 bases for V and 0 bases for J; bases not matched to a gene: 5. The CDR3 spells CASSPAGQPNYGYTF. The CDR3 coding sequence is TGTGCCAGCAGCCCTGCGGGACAGCCTAACTATGGCTACACCTTC. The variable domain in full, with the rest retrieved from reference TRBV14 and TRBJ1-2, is EAGVTQFPSHSVIEKGQTVTLRCDPISGHDNLYWYRRVMGKEIKFLLHFVKESKQDESGMPNNRFLAERTGGTYSTLKVQPAELEDSGVYFCASSPAGQPNYGYTFGSGTRLTVV.

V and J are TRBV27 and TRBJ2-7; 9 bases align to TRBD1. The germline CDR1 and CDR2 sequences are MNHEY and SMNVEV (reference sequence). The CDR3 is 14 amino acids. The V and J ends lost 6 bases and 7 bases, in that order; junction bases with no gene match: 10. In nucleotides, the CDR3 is TGTGCCAGCAGCCACTCACAGGGGGCGGGGGAGCAGTACTTC. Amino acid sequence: CASSHSQGAGEQYF.

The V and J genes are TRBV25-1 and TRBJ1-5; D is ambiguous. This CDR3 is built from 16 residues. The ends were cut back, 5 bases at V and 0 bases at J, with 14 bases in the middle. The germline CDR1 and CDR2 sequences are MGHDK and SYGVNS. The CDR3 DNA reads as TGTGCCAGCAGTTTTAGAGGTTCTAATAGCAATCAGCCCCAGCATTTT. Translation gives CASSFRGSNSNQPQHF.

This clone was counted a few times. The CDR3 nucleotides read TGTGCCAGCAGCCCCCTCCCCGGGTACACTGAAGCTTTCTTT. Translating gives CASSPLPGYTEAFF. This rearrangement joins TRBV7-2 to TRBJ1-1; D is undetermined. Germline V gives CDR1 SGHTA, CDR2 FQGNSA. V shed 5 bases and J shed 3 bases, with 13 bases lying between them. This CDR3 has 14 residues.

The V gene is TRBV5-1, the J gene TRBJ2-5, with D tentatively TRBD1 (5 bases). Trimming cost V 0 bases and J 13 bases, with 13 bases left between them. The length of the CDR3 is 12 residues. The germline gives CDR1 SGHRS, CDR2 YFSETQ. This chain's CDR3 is CASSLEDQTAYF. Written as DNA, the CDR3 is TGCGCCAGCAGCTTGGAGGACCAGACAGCGTACTTC. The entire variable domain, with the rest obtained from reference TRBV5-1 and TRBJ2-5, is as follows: KAGVTQTPRYLIKTRGQQVTLSCSPISGHRSVSWYQQTPGQGLQFLFEYFSETQRNKGNFPGRFSGRQFSNSRSEMNVSTLELGDSALYLCASSLEDQTAYFGPGTRLLVL.

The CDR3 reads CASSQDASWGYEQYF. Here the CDR3 DNA reads TGCGCCAGCAGCCAAGATGCTTCGTGGGGCTACGAGCAGTACTTC. The genes are TRBV4-3 and TRBJ2-7, with no clear D. This CDR3 is built from 15 residues. Germline assignment: CDR1 LGHNA and CDR2 YSLEER. V lost 0 bases and J 3 bases, leaving 12 bases between the germline ends.